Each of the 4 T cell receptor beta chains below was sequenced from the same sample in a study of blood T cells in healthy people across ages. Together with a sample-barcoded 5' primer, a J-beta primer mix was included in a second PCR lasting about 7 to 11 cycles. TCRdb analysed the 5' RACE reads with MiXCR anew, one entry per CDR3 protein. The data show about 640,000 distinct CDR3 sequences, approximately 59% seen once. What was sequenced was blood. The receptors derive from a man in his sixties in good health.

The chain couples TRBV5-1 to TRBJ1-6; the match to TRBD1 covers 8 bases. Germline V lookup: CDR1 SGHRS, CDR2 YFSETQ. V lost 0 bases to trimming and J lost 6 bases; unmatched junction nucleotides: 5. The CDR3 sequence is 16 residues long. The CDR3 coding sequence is TGCGCCAGCAGCTTGGGCCAGGGGGCAGGTAATTCACCCCTCCACTTT. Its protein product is CASSLGQGAGNSPLHF.

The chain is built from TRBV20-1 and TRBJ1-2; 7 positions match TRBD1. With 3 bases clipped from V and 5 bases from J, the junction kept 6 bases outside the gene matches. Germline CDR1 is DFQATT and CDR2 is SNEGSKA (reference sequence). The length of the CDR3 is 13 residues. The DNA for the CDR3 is TGCAGTGCTAGGGCTGGGACAGAGTATGGCTACACCTTC. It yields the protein CSARAGTEYGYTF.

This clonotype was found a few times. This CDR3 is CASSASDGTGSYNEQFF. In DNA form, the CDR3 reads TGTGCCAGCAGTGCCTCGGATGGGACAGGTTCCTACAATGAGCAGTTCTTC. The genes are TRBV25-1 and TRBJ2-1; the match to TRBD1 covers 8 bases. CDR1 is MGHDK, CDR2 SYGVNS, per germline. After removal of 4 bases from V and 1 base from J, the junction contained 9 bases not matched to a gene. The length of the CDR3 is 17 residues.

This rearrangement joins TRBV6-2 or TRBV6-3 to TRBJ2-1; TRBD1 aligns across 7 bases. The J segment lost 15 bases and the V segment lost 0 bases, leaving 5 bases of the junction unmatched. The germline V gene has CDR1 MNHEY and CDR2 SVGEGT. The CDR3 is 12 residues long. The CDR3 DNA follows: TGTGCCAGCAGTTACTCGATCGGACAGGCGTTCTTC. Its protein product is CASSYSIGQAFF.